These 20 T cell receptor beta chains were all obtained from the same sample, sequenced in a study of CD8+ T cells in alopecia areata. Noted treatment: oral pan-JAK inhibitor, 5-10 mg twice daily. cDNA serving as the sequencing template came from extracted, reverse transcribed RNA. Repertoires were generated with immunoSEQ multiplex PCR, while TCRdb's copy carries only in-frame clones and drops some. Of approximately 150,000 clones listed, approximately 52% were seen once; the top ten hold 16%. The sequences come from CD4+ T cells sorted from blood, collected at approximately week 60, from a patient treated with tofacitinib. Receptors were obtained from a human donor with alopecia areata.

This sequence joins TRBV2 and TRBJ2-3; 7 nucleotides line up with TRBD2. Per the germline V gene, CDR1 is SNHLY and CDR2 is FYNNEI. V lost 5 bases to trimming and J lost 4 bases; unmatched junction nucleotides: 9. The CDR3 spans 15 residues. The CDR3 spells CASSRKRGIPDTQYF. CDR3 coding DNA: TGTGCCAGCAGTCGCAAGCGGGGTATCCCAGATACGCAGTATTTT.

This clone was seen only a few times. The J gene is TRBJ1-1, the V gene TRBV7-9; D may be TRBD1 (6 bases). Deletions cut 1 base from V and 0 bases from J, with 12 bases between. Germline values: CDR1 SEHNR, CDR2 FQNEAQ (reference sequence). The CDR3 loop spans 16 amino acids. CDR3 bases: TGTGCCAGCAGCTTAGGGGTGGGACACCTGAACACTGAAGCTTTCTTT. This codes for CASSLGVGHLNTEAFF.

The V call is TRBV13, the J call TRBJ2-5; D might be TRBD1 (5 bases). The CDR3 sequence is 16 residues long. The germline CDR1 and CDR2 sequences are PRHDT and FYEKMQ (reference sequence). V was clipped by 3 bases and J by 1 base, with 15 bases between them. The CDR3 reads CASSLMFGQPQETQYF. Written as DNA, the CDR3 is TGTGCCAGCAGCTTGATGTTCGGACAACCCCAAGAGACCCAGTACTTC. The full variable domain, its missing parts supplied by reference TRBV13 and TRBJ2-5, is AAGVIQSPRHLIKEKRETATLKCYPIPRHDTVYWYQQGPGQDPQFLISFYEKMQSDKGSIPDRFSAQQFSDYHSELNMSSLELGDSALYFCASSLMFGQPQETQYFGPGTRLLVL.

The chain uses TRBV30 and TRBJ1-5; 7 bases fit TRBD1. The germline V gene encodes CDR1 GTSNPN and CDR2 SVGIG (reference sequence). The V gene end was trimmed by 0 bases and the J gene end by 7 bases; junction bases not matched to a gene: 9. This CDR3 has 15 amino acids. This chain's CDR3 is CAWSVGQVVSQPQHF. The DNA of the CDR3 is TGTGCCTGGAGTGTCGGACAGGTAGTATCCCAGCCCCAGCATTTT.

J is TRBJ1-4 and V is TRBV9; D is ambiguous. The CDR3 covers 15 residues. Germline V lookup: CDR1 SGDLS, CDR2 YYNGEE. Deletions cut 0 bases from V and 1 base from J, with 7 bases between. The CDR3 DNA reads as TGTGCCAGCAGCGTAGGGGTCCTAACTAATGAAAAACTGTTTTTT. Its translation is CASSVGVLTNEKLFF. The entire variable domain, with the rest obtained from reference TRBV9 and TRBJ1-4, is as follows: DSGVTQTPKHLITATGQRVTLRCSPRSGDLSVYWYQQSLDQGLQFLIQYYNGEERAKGNILERFSAQQFPDLHSELNLSSLELGDSALYFCASSVGVLTNEKLFFGSGTQLSVL.

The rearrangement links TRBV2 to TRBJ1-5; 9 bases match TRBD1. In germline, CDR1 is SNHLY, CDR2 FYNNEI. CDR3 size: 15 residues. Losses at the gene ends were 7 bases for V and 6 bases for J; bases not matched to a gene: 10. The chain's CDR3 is CASTNRGLRSQPQHF. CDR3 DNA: TGTGCCAGCACGAACAGGGGGCTGAGGAGTCAGCCCCAGCATTTT. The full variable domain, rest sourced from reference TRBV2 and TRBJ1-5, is EPEVTQTPSHQVTQMGQEVILRCVPISNHLYFYWYRQILGQKVEFLVSFYNNEISEKSEIFDDQFSVERPDGSNFTLKIRSTKLEDSAMYFCASTNRGLRSQPQHFGDGTRLSIL.

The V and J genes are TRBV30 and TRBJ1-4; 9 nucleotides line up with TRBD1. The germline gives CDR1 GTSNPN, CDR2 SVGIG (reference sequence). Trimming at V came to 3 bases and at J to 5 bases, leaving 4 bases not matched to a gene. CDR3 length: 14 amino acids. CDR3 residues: CAWSSGQGNEKLFF. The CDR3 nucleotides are TGTGCCTGGAGCTCGGGACAGGGAAATGAAAAACTGTTTTTT.

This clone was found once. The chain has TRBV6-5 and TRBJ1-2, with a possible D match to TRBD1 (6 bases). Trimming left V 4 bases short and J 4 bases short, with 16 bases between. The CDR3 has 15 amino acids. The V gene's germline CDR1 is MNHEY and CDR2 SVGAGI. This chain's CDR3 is CASSSQQGVRYGYTF. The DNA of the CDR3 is TGTGCCAGCAGTTCACAACAGGGCGTACGCTATGGCTACACCTTC.

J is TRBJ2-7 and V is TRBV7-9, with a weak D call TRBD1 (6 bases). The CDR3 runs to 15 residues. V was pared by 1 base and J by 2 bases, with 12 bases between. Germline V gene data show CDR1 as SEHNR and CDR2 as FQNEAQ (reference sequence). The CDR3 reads CASSLGRGQTYEQYF. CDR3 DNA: TGTGCCAGCAGCTTAGGCAGGGGCCAAACCTACGAGCAGTACTTC.

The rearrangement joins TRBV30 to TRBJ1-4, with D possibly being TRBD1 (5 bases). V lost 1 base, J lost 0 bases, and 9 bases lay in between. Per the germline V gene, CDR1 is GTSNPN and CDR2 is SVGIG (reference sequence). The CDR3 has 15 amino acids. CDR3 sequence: CAWSARDSTNEKLFF. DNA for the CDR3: TGTGCCTGGAGTGCCAGGGATTCAACTAATGAAAAACTGTTTTTT.

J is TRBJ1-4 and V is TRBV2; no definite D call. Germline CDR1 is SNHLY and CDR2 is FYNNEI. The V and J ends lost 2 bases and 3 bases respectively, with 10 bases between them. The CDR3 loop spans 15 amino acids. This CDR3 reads CASSEFEQPNEKLFF. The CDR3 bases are TGTGCCAGCAGTGAATTCGAACAACCTAATGAAAAACTGTTTTTT.

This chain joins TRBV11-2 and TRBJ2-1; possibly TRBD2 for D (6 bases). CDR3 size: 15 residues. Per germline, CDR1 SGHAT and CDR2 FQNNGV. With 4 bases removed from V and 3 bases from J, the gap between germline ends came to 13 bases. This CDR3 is CASSSPAGLYNEQFF. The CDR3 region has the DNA TGTGCCAGCAGCTCCCCAGCGGGCCTCTACAATGAGCAGTTCTTC.

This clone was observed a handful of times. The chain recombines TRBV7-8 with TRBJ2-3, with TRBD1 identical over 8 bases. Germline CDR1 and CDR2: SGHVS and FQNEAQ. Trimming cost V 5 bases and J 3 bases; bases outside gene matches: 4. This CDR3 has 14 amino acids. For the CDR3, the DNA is TGTGCCAGCAGCGGACAGGGAGGTACAGATACGCAGTATTTT. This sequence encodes CASSGQGGTDTQYF.

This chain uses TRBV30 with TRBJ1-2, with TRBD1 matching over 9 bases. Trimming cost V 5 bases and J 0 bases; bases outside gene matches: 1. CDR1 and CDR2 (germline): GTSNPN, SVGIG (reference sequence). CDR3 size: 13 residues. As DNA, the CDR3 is TGTGCCTGGGGGACAGGGTCTAACTATGGCTACACCTTC. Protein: CAWGTGSNYGYTF.

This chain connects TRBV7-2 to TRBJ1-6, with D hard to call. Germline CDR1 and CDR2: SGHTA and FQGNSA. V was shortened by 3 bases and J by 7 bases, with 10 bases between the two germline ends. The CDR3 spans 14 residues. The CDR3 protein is CASSLDDKNSPLHF. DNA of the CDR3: TGTGCCAGCAGCTTGGACGATAAAAATTCACCCCTCCACTTT.

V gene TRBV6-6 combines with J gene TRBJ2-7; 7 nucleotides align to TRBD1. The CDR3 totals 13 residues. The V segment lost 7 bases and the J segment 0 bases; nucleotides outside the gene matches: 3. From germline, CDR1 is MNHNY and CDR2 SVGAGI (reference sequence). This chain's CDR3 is CASMTGNSYEQYF. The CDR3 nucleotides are TGTGCCAGCATGACAGGGAACTCCTACGAGCAGTACTTC.

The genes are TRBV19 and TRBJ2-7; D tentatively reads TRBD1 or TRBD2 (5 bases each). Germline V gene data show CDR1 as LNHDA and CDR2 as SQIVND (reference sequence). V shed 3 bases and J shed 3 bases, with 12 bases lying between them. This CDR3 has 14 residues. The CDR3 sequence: CASSMTGTGYEQYF. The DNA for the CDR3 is TGTGCCAGTAGTATGACCGGGACGGGCTACGAGCAGTACTTC.

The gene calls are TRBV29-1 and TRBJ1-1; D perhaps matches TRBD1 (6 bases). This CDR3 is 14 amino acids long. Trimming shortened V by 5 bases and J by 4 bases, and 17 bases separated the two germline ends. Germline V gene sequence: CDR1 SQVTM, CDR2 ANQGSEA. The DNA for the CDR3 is TGCAGCGTTCCCACGACGGGGGCTGGCACTGAAGCTTTCTTT. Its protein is CSVPTTGAGTEAFF.

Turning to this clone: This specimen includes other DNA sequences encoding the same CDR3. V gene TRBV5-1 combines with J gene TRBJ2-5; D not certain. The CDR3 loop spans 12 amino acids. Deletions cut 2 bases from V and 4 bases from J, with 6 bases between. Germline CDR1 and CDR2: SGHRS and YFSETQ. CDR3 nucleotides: TGCGCCAGCAGCTTATCGAGAGAGACCCAGTACTTC. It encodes CASSLSRETQYF. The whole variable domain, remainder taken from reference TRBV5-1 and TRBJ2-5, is KAGVTQTPRYLIKTRGQQVTLSCSPISGHRSVSWYQQTPGQGLQFLFEYFSETQRNKGNFPGRFSGRQFSNSRSEMNVSTLELGDSALYLCASSLSRETQYFGPGTRLLVL.

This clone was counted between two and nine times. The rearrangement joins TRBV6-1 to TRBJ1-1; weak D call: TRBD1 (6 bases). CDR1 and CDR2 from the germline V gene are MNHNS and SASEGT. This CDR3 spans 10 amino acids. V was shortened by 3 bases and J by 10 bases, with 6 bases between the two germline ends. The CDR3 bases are TGTGCCAGCAGTGACAGGGGAGCTTTCTTT. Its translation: CASSDRGAFF.